This TCR beta chain originates from a study of shared clonotypes between healthy human individuals. The study, taken as a whole, reports: A reduction in generation probabilities was seen for non-shared clonotypes relative to those shared by all four donors.

Terminally differentiated effector memory CD45RA+ cells were excluded by CCR7 positive selection of CD45RO-negative cells. All participating donors were Caucasian adults from Nashville, Tennessee. The V gene's germline CDR1 is PRHDT and CDR2 FYEKMQ (reference sequence). Trimming pared 3 bases from V and 8 bases from J, leaving 16 bases between. There are 15 residues in the CDR3. On this clone itself: The antigen is unknown.

Researchers divided each subset's genomic DNA evenly across several immunoSEQ plates. This table comes from immunoSEQ multiplex PCR, and its TCRdb copy is limited to in-frame clones, with some not included. Seen here are about 2 million clones, about 95% observed once, and the top ten hold roughly 1%. This sequence was found in a man in his late teens or twenties in good health. The chain recombines TRBV13 with TRBJ1-4; D unresolved. Sequenced material: naive CD8+ T cells sorted from blood. CDR3 amino acids: CASSFGEREAEKLFF. In DNA form, the CDR3 reads TGTGCCAGCAGCTTTGGAGAAAGGGAGGCCGAAAAACTGTTTTTT.